Following are 18 T cell receptor beta chains from one sample sequenced in a study of shared clonotypes between healthy human individuals. Using immunoSEQ multiplex PCR, the repertoire was profiled, and TCRdb retains in-frame clones only, with some absent. Of millions of clones in the sample, 80% to 95% were seen once. The material sequenced was naive CD4+ T cells from PBMCs. Subset: CD45RA+ positively selected. Receptor source: a young man in good health. Some clones in this sample may be carry-over from other donors' samples.

This clone appeared once. The chain joins TRBV7-8 to TRBJ2-7, with 7 bases lining up with TRBD2. Germline CDR1 reads SGHVS; CDR2 reads FQNEAQ. There are 16 residues in the CDR3. V shed 6 bases, J shed 0 bases, and the junction held 11 bases outside the gene matches. Here the CDR3 DNA reads TGTGCCAGCAGTCAAAAAACCAGGACTAGCTCCTACGAGCAGTACTTC. The encoded protein is CASSQKTRTSSYEQYF.

CDR3 nucleotides: TGCAGCGTCTGGACCCACGGCGGGGATACGCAGTATTTT. This gives the protein CSVWTHGGDTQYF. The chain employs TRBV29-1 and TRBJ2-3; maybe TRBD2 (5 bases). The V end lost 6 bases, the J end lost 6 bases, and 16 bases lay between the germline ends. The CDR3 is made up of 13 amino acids. Germline values: CDR1 SQVTM, CDR2 ANQGSEA.

The chain joins TRBV7-9 to TRBJ2-7; 10 bases align to TRBD2. With V trimmed by 5 bases and J by 5 bases, 9 bases remained unmatched. This CDR3 contains 15 residues. Per the germline V gene, CDR1 is SEHNR and CDR2 is FQNEAQ (reference sequence). CDR3 nucleotides: TGTGCCAGCAGCACTAGAGCGGGAGGGCCCCACGAGCAGTACTTC. Its protein product is CASSTRAGGPHEQYF.

V is TRBV7-9 and J is TRBJ1-2; weak D call: TRBD1 (5 bases). V shed 3 bases and J shed 5 bases, with 22 bases lying between them. CDR1 SEHNR and CDR2 FQNEAQ come from the germline V gene (reference sequence). CDR3 length: 17 residues. CDR3 sequence reads: CASSFNPGRRTRYGYTF. CDR3 nucleotide sequence: TGTGCCAGCAGCTTCAACCCGGGACGGCGGACTCGGTATGGCTACACCTTC.

The chain joins TRBV27 to TRBJ2-2; TRBD2 aligns across 9 bases. Germline loops: CDR1 MNHEY, CDR2 SMNVEV (reference sequence). The V gene end was trimmed by 2 bases and the J gene end by 5 bases; junction bases not matched to a gene: 15. The CDR3 length is 19 residues. The CDR3 DNA reads as TGTGCCAGCAGTTTAAGGCCTAGCGGGGCGCGTAGAGGAACCGGGGAGCTGTTTTTT. Protein product: CASSLRPSGARRGTGELFF.

V and J are TRBV4-1 and TRBJ2-7; 9 bases align to TRBD2. V lost 4 bases to trimming and J lost 11 bases; unmatched junction nucleotides: 12. CDR1 is MGHRA and CDR2 is YSYEKL in the germline V gene. The CDR3 covers 14 residues. The CDR3 sequence is CASSLSLLSGRKYF. The DNA of the CDR3 is TGCGCCAGCAGCCTGTCACTACTCAGCGGGAGGAAGTACTTC.

There are a few counts of this clone. This rearrangement joins TRBV21-1 to TRBJ2-1. TRBV21-1 is designated a pseudogene. The CDR3 totals 14 residues. The CDR3 DNA is TGTGCCAGCAGCAACCAGTGCACTTACAATGAGCAGTTCTTC. It is translated as CASSNQCTYNEQFF.

The chain links TRBV6-5 to TRBJ1-5; weak D call: TRBD1 (6 bases). V was shortened by 2 bases and J by 7 bases, with 12 bases between the two germline ends. The CDR3 spans 14 residues. Germline V CDR1 and CDR2: MNHEY, SVGAGI. For the CDR3, the DNA is TGTGCCAGCAGTTACCGGGGGCCGGGGCAGCCCCAGCATTTT. Its protein product is CASSYRGPGQPQHF.

The gene calls are TRBV11-2 and TRBJ2-6; no definite D call. The CDR3 covers 14 residues. The germline gives CDR1 SGHAT, CDR2 FQNNGV. The ends were cut back, 2 bases at V and 4 bases at J, with 6 bases in the middle. The CDR3 DNA is TGTGCCAGCAGCTTAATAGCAGGGGCCAACGTCCTGACTTTC. Its translation: CASSLIAGANVLTF.

The genes are TRBV27 and TRBJ1-2; D uncertain. CDR1 and CDR2 from the germline V gene are MNHEY and SMNVEV (reference sequence). The CDR3 is 11 amino acids. Between the trimmed V and J ends, which lost 3 bases and 1 base, there was a span of 0 bases. This CDR3 reads CASSFNYGYTF. CDR3 bases: TGTGCCAGCAGTTTTAACTATGGCTACACCTTC.

This clone was counted a few times. The V and J genes are TRBV29-1 and TRBJ1-2; 7 nucleotides align to TRBD1. This CDR3 is 12 amino acids long. Germline V gene lookup returns CDR1 SQVTM and CDR2 ANQGSEA. V dropped 3 bases and J dropped 4; count of bases not matched to a gene: 2. CDR3 DNA: TGCAGCGTTGAGACAGGGAGCTATGGCTACACCTTC. This gives the protein CSVETGSYGYTF.

This sequence joins TRBV4-1 and TRBJ2-2; possible D gene TRBD2, 7 bases. Trimming pared 2 bases from V and 0 bases from J, leaving 10 bases between. The CDR3 is made up of 16 amino acids. Germline values: CDR1 MGHRA, CDR2 YSYEKL. CDR3 bases: TGCGCCAGCAGCCAATGGGGGGGCCCGAACACCGGGGAGCTGTTTTTT. As protein: CASSQWGGPNTGELFF.

This chain connects TRBV30 to TRBJ1-5, with 7 nucleotides matching TRBD1. V trimming: 1 base; J trimming: 6 bases; junction bases outside the gene matches: 9. Germline V gives CDR1 GTSNPN, CDR2 SVGIG (reference sequence). The CDR3 is 15 amino acids. The CDR3 DNA sequence: TGTGCCTGGAGTGAGGGGGCAGGTGGGGGTCAGCCCCAGCATTTT. Its translation is CAWSEGAGGGQPQHF.

The chain links TRBV4-1 to TRBJ2-7, with D uncertain. V shed 2 bases and J shed 0 bases, with 17 bases lying between them. Germline V CDR1 and CDR2: MGHRA, YSYEKL. The CDR3 covers 17 residues. CDR3 in amino acids: CASSQPLSPRSSYEQYF. The CDR3 coding sequence is TGCGCCAGCAGCCAACCACTCTCACCCCGAAGCTCCTACGAGCAGTACTTC.

The rearrangement uses TRBV5-1 and TRBJ1-2; possibly TRBD1 for D (5 bases). Germline CDR1 is SGHRS and CDR2 is YFSETQ. CDR3 length: 14 amino acids. V was shortened by 2 bases and J by 5 bases, with 13 bases between the two germline ends. CDR3 residues: CASSFDQGPYGYTF. The CDR3 DNA reads TGCGCCAGCAGCTTCGATCAGGGACCTTATGGCTACACCTTC.

V and J are TRBV28 and TRBJ2-2, with a possible D match to TRBD2 (6 bases). The CDR3 is made up of 15 amino acids. The germline V and J ends were trimmed by 2 bases and 3 bases, with 10 bases remaining between them. CDR1 is MDHEN, CDR2 SYDVKM, per germline. CDR3 protein: CASSLGGMDTGELFF. The CDR3 nucleotides are TGTGCCAGCAGTTTAGGGGGGATGGACACCGGGGAGCTGTTTTTT.

The V gene is TRBV6-1, the J gene TRBJ2-7; TRBD2 agrees at 11 bases. This CDR3 contains 15 residues. Looked up from germline, CDR1 is MNHNS and CDR2 is SASEGT. The V segment lost 2 bases and the J segment 4 bases; nucleotides outside the gene matches: 4. The CDR3 sequence: CASSERLAGNYEQYF. The DNA of the CDR3 is TGTGCCAGCAGTGAAAGACTAGCGGGAAATTACGAGCAGTACTTC.

Comment on this clone: The sample contains more than one DNA sequence encoding this CDR3. The V gene is TRBV29-1, the J gene TRBJ1-1, with a weak D call TRBD1 (5 bases). This CDR3 is 13 amino acids long. Trimming removed 0 bases at V and 0 bases at J, with 5 bases between. In germline, CDR1 is SQVTM, CDR2 ANQGSEA. The CDR3 loop reads CSVEDRVNTEAFF. The CDR3 nucleotides are TGCAGCGTTGAAGACAGGGTGAACACTGAAGCTTTCTTT.